This TCR beta chain was captured in a study of blood T cell repertoires in COVID-19. Overall study context: COVID-19 samples collected from the United States, Italy and Spain covered acute and convalescent phases. Sample material is recorded as cDNA or gDNA derived from T cells, B-cell-depleted T cells, or PBMCs.

Those who participated ranged in age from roughly 18 to 90 years and resided in about two dozen US areas. Categorization into cohorts depended on clinical history that participants reported. The data were produced by immunoSEQ multiplex PCR, yet TCRdb's version contains in-frame clones alone and is incomplete. The data contain about 250,000 clones, around 85% of them singletons. Looked up from germline, CDR1 is LNHDA and CDR2 is SQIVND (reference sequence). V shed 5 bases and J 4 bases; nucleotides not matched to a gene: 9. The CDR3 has 16 residues. The J gene is TRBJ1-2, the V gene TRBV19; 11 positions match TRBD1. The TCR was taken from a woman between 45 and 60 years old with acute COVID-19. Input material: PBMCs or T cells enriched from blood (not recorded which). This CDR3 reads CASSQRGQGAVYGYTF. CDR3 bases: TGTGCCAGTAGTCAAAGAGGACAGGGGGCGGTCTATGGCTACACCTTC.